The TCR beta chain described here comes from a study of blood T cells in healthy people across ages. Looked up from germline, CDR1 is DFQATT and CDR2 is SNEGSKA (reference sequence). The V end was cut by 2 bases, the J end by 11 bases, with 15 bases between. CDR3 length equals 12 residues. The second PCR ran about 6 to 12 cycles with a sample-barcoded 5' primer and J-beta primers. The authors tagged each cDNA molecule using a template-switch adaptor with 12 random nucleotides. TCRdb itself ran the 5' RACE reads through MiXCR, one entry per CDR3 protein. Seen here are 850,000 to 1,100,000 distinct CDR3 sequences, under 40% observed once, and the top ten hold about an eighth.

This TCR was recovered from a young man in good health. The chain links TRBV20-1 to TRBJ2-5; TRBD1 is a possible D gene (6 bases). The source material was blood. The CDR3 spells CSARQGRNEQYF. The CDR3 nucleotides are TGCAGTGCTAGACAGGGGCGGAATGAGCAGTACTTC.